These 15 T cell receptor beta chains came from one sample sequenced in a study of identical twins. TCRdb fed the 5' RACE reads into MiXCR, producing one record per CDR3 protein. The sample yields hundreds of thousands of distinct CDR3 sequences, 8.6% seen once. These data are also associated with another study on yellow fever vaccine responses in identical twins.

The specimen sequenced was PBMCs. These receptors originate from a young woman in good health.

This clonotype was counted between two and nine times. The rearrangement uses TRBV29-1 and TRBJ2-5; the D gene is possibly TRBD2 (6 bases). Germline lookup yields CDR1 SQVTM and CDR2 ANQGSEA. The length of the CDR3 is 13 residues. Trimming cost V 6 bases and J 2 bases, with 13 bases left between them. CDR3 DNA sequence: TGCAGCGTCCCTGGGACTGCTCAAGAGACCCAGTACTTC. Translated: CSVPGTAQETQYF.

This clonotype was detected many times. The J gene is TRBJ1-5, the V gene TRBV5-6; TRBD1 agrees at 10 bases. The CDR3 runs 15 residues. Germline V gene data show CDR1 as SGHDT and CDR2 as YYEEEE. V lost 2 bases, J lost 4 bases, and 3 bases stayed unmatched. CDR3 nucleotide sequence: TGTGCCAGCAGCTTAGGACAGGGGGGGAATCAGCCCCAGCATTTT. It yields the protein CASSLGQGGNQPQHF.

In DNA form, the CDR3 reads TGTGCCAGCAGTGCACTTCCGGGACTAGTCCTCCAAGAGACCCAGTACTTC. Amino acid sequence: CASSALPGLVLQETQYF. This chain uses TRBV27 with TRBJ2-5; 8 bases are a match to TRBD2. Germline V lookup: CDR1 MNHEY, CDR2 SMNVEV (reference sequence). CDR3 size: 17 residues. The ends lost 5 bases at V and 1 base at J; junction bases unmatched: 12.

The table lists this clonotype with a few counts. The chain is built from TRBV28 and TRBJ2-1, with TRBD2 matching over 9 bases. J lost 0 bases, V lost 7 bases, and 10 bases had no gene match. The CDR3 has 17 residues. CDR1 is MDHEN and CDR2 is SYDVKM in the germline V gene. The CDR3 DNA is TGTGCCAGCATGTATACTAGCGGGTACCGCTCCTACAATGAGCAGTTCTTC. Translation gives CASMYTSGYRSYNEQFF.

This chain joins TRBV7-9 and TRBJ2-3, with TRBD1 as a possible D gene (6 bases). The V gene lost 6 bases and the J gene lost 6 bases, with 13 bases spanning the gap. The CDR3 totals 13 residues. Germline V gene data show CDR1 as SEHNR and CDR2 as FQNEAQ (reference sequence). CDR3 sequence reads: CASSVGHTDTQYF. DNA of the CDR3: TGTGCCAGCAGTGTGGGACACACCGATACGCAGTATTTT.

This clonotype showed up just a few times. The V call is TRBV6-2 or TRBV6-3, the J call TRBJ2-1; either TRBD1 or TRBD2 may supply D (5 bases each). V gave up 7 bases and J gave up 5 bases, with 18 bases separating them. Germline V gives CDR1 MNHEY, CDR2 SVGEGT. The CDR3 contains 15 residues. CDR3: CASTKTGTADNEQFF. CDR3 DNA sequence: TGTGCCAGCACCAAGACCGGGACGGCCGACAATGAGCAGTTCTTC.

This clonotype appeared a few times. Here the CDR3 reads CSARPTTSGRTYEQYF. CDR3 in DNA: TGCAGTGCTAGACCAACCACTAGCGGGAGGACCTACGAGCAGTACTTC. The rearrangement joins TRBV20-1 to TRBJ2-7; 12 bases are a match to TRBD2. V lost 2 bases to trimming and J lost 2 bases; unmatched junction nucleotides: 7. The CDR3 spans 16 residues. The germline gives CDR1 DFQATT, CDR2 SNEGSKA (reference sequence).

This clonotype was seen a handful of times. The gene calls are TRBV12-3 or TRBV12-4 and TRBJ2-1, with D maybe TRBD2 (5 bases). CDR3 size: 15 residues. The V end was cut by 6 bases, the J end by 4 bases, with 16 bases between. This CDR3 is CASRPTLGKYNEQFF. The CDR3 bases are TGTGCCAGCAGGCCAACACTAGGGAAATACAATGAGCAGTTCTTC.

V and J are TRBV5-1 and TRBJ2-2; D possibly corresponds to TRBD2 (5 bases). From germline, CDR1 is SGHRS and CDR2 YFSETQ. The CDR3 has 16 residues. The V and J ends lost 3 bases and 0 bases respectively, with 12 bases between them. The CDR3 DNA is TGCGCCAGCAGCTCGGGATACAGAGCGAACACCGGGGAGCTGTTTTTT. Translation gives CASSSGYRANTGELFF. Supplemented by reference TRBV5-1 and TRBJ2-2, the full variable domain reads KAGVTQTPRYLIKTRGQQVTLSCSPISGHRSVSWYQQTPGQGLQFLFEYFSETQRNKGNFPGRFSGRQFSNSRSEMNVSTLELGDSALYLCASSSGYRANTGELFFGEGSRLTVL.

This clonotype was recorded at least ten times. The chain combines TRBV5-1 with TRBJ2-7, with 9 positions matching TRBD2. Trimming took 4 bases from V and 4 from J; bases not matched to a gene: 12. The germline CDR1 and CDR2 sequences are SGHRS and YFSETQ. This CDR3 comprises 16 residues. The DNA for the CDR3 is TGCGCCAGCAGCCCCCCGACTAGCGGACAGCGATACGAGCAGTACTTC. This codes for CASSPPTSGQRYEQYF.

The CDR3 sequence: CASSSPLAGYEQYF. CDR3 bases: TGTGCCAGCAGTTCCCCCCTAGCTGGCTACGAGCAGTACTTC. The J gene is TRBJ2-7, the V gene TRBV27; tentative D call: TRBD2 (5 bases). CDR1 is MNHEY and CDR2 is SMNVEV in the germline V gene (reference sequence). The V gene lost 4 bases and the J gene lost 3 bases, with 13 bases spanning the gap. This CDR3 is 14 amino acids long.

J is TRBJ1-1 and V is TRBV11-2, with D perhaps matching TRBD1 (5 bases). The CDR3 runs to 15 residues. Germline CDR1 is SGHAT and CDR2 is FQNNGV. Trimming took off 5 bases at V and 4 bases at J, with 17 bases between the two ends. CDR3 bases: TGTGCCAGCAGCCTCCAGTCGGGGGGGGGCACTGAAGCTTTCTTT. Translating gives CASSLQSGGGTEAFF. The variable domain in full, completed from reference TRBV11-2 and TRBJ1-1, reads EAGVAQSPRYKIIEKRQSVAFWCNPISGHATLYWYQQILGQGPKLLIQFQNNGVVDDSQLPKDRFSAERLKGVDSTLKIQPAKLEDSAVYLCASSLQSGGGTEAFFGQGTRLTVV.

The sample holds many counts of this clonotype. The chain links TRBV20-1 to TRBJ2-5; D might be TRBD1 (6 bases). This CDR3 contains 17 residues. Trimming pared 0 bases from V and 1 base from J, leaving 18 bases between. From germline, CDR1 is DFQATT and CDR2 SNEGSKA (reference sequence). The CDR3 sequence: CSARDEMGHLFQETQYF. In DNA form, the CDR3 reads TGCAGTGCTAGAGATGAAATGGGACACTTGTTCCAAGAGACCCAGTACTTC.

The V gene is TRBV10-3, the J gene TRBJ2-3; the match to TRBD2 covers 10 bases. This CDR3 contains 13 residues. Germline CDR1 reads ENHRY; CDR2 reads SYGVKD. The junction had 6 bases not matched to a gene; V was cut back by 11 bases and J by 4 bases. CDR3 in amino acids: CALGSGGSDTQYF. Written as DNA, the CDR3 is TGTGCCCTAGGTAGCGGGGGGTCAGATACGCAGTATTTT.

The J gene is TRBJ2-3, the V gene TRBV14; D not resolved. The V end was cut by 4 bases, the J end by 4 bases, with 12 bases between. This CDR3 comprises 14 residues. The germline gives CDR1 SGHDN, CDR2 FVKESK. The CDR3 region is CASSRFSPPDTQYF. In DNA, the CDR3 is TGTGCCAGCAGCCGCTTTTCCCCACCAGATACGCAGTATTTT.